A selection of T cell receptor beta chains follows, all from one sample in a study of graft-versus-host responses after intestinal transplantation. The data were produced by immunoSEQ multiplex PCR, yet TCRdb's version contains in-frame clones alone and is incomplete. The sample shows 40,000 or so clones, roughly 80% of them seen only once. The sample consisted of PBMCs, taken more than 950 days after transplant. These receptors all come from a human patient who received an intestinal transplant, so some T cells may come from the graft donor. Each CDR3 is given without its conserved first and last residue. Each record gives: V gene, clone size, J gene, CDR3 protein. The size of a clone is reported for some rows only, either as once, few or many, or as a class for expanded clones.

>TRBV27|NA|TRBJ1-2
ASSLSGLPGTYGYT
>TRBV5-1|NA|TRBJ2-7
ASGGGNYEQY
>TRBV28|NA|TRBJ2-7
ATSGALKQY
>TRBV19|NA|TRBJ1-2
ASNEGAFGYT
>TRBV11-2|NA|TRBJ2-1
ASTGNEQF
>TRBV28|NA|TRBJ1-4
ASSSITKRGEKLF
>TRBV7-6|NA|TRBJ2-5
ASSPGTGLAGGRETQY
>TRBV2|NA|TRBJ1-4
ASSRTGATNEKLF
>TRBV6-4|NA|TRBJ1-4
ASSRGPGQNEKLF
>TRBV30|NA|TRBJ2-7
AWRPIGTAYEQY
>TRBV6-1|NA|TRBJ2-6
ASERGHGEANVLT
>TRBV6-5|NA|TRBJ1-2
ASSYPQQGTNGYT
>TRBV5-4|once|TRBJ1-2
ASSLPGQGTGYT
>TRBV9|NA|TRBJ2-1
ASSPLGGGLGDEQF
>TRBV7-3|NA|TRBJ2-3
ASSFGGGDTQY
>TRBV5-1|once|TRBJ2-1
ASSLDLAGNNEQF
>TRBV6-6|NA|TRBJ1-3
ASWVKTGSSGNTIY
>TRBV6-4|NA|TRBJ2-1
ASSDGTSGYNEQF
>TRBV30|NA|TRBJ1-5
AWSVERGGYSNQPQH
>TRBV11-2|once|TRBJ2-7
ASSRDRPYEQY
>TRBV6-1|NA|TRBJ1-3
ASSVSTGGGNTIY
>TRBV7-8|few|TRBJ2-7
ASRGPGGYEQY
>TRBV27|NA|TRBJ2-2
ASSLSRHGELF
>TRBV6-6|NA|TRBJ1-2
ASRSQGPVRGYT
>TRBV11-3|NA|TRBJ1-4
ASSLRGAPANEKLF
>TRBV6-4|few|TRBJ2-3
ASSARDSTDTQY
>TRBV6-1|NA|TRBJ1-1
ASSEGTGGTEAF
>TRBV27|NA|TRBJ1-5
ASSLYGQGNQPQH
>TRBV5-4|once|TRBJ2-5
ASSYLGRGEETQY
>TRBV12-5|NA|TRBJ1-3
ASGLRFRGPHSGNTIY
>TRBV27|once|TRBJ2-1
ASSLTSGRIYNEQF
>TRBV28|NA|TRBJ1-2
ASSSTPTNPHGYT
>TRBV5-1|once|TRBJ2-2
ASSSYDWGSGELF
>TRBV6-4|NA|TRBJ2-5
ASSGINPQETQY
>TRBV28|NA|TRBJ2-1
ASSLWTSGRAKNEQF
>TRBV2|once|TRBJ2-3
ASSEPYTQY
>TRBV7-8|once|TRBJ2-1
ASSLIVGGQEQF
>TRBV5-4|NA|TRBJ1-2
ASSLGQVLGGYT
>TRBV7-9|NA|TRBJ2-7
ASSLTGYYEQY
>TRBV28|NA|TRBJ2-7
ASSFQGGSYEQY
>TRBV5-1|NA|TRBJ1-2
ASSLRDRDYGYT
>TRBV19|NA|TRBJ2-4
ASSNRLGGGNIQY
>TRBV10-3|NA|TRBJ2-2
AISDLNTGELF
>TRBV5-8|once|TRBJ2-3
ASSQEADTDTQY
>TRBV15|NA|TRBJ2-1
ATSRDALAGGNEQF
>TRBV28|once|TRBJ1-1
ASSLGSTLSEAF
>TRBV6-1|NA|TRBJ2-7
ASSAIAGLTYEQY
>TRBV6-1|NA|TRBJ1-3
ASRTGSGNTIY
>TRBV7-9|NA|TRBJ1-1
ASTQSGMNTEAF
>TRBV28|NA|TRBJ2-7
ASTFTGTAPYEQY
>TRBV7-2|few|TRBJ2-1
ASRLGVGNEQF
>TRBV6-1|NA|TRBJ1-6
ASSAEGENSPLH
>TRBV6-6|NA|TRBJ1-1
ASKQTMNTEAF
>TRBV11-2|NA|TRBJ2-1
ASSSRNSGVSYNEQF
>TRBV7-2|once|TRBJ2-5
ASSPRPGTETQY